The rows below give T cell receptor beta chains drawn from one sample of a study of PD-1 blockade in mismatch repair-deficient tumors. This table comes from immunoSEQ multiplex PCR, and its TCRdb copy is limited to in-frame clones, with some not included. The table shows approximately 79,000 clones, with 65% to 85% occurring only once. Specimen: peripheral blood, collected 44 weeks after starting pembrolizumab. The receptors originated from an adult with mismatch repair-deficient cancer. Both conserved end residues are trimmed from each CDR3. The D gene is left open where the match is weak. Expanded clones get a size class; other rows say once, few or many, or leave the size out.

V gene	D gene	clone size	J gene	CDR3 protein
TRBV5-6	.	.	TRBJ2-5	ASSLWQETQY
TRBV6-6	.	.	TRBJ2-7	ASRASYEQY
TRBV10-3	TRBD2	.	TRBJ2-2	AILSGLAGVGTGELF
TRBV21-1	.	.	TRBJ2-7	ASSKTGFYEQY
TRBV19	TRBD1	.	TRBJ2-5	ASSTSTGATGETQY
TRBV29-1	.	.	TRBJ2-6	SVAVELANVLT
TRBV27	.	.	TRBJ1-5	ASSLSTTGSQPQH
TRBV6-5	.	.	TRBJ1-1	ASSYSRTAEAF
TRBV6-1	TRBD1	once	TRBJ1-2	ASGGQGARGYT
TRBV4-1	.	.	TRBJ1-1	ASSQGARENTEAF
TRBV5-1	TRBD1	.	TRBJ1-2	ASRAPRTPGGGYGYT
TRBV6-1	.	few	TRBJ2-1	ASTGRATEGQF
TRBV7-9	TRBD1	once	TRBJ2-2	ASSRAGTGTTGELF
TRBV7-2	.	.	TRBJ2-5	ASSWLAAQETQY
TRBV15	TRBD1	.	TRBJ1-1	ATSRDRGREAF
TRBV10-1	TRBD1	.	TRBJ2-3	ASSTDRGGTDTQY
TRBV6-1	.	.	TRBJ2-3	ASSEHYGRGADTQY
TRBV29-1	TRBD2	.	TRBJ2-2	SVERDGLAGITGELF
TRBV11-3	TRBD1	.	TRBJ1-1	ASRPRQGATEAF
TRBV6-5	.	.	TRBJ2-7	ASMGVGSSYEQY
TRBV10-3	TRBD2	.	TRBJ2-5	AISETRTSPIGETQY
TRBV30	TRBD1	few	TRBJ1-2	AWTQTGEDYT
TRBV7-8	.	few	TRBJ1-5	ASSPVYFQPQH
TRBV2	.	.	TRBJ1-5	ASSQSRAGNQPQH
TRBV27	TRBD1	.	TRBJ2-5	ASSARYRGQETQY
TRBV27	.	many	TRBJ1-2	ASRAGTEYGYT
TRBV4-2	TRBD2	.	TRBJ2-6	ASSQDEASGSSGANVLT
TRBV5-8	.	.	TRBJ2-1	ASSLADADRKDQF
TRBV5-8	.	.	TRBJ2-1	ASSSSVLAYNEQF
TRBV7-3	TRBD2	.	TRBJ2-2	ASSFRASGMGGELF
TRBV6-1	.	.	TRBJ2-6	ASSATGSSGANVLT
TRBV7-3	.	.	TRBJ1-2	ASSPRMEVRGYT
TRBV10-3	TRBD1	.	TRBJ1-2	AISAPTGGIGYT
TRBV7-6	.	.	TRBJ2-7	ASSHSLDRTHEQY
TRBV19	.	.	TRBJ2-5	ASSMGSPGWGKTQY
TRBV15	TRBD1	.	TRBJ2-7	ATSRDLGQGYEQY
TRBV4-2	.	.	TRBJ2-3	ASSQDITASIGVDTQY
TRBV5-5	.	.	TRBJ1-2	ASSLVGPNYGYT
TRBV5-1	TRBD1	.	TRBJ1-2	ASSWDDRGRYGYT
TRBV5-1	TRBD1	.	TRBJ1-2	ASSPQGGHGYT
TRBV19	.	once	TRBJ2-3	ASSPQVSTDTQY
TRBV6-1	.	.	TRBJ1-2	ASSEAPGHRYGGYT
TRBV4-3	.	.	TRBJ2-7	ASSQETGLREQY
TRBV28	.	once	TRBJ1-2	ASSPPGGNYGYT
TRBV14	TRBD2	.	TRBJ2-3	ASSQDGLAGVIGTDTQY
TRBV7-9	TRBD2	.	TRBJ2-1	ASSLPGLAGLYNEQF
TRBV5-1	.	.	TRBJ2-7	ASSSDGQGNTYEQY
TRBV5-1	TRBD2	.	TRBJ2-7	ASNKAGSYEQY
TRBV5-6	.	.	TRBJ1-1	ASSRTANTEAF